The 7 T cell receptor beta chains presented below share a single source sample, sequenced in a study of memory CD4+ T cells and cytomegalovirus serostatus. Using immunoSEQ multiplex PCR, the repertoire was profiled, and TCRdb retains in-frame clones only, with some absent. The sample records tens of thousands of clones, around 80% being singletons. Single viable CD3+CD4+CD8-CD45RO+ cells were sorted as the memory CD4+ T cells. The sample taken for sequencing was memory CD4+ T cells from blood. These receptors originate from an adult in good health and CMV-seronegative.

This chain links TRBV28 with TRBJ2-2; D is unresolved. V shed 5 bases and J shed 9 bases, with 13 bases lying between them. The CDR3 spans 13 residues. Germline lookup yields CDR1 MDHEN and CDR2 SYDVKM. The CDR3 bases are TGTGCCAGCAGTCCCCCGTTGGCCAGGGAGCTGTTTTTT. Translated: CASSPPLARELFF.

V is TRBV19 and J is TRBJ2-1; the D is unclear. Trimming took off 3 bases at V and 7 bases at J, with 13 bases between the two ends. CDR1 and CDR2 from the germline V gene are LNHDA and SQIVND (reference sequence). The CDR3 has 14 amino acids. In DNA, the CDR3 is TGTGCCAGTAGTATTGCCGGCCGGAGTAATGAGCAGTTCTTC. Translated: CASSIAGRSNEQFF.

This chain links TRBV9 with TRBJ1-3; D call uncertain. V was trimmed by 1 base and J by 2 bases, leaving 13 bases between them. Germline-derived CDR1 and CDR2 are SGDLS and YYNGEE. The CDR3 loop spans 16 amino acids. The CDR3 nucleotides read TGTGCCAGCAGCGTAAATGTTTGGGGTGCTGGAAACACCATATATTTT. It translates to CASSVNVWGAGNTIYF.

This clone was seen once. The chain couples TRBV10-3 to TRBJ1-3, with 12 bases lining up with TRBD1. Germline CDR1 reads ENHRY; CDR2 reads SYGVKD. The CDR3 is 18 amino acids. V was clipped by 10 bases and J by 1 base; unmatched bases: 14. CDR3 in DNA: TGTGCCAGCAAGGGGGACAGGGGGCCTCGAGGTTCTGGAAACACCATATATTTT. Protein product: CASKGDRGPRGSGNTIYF.

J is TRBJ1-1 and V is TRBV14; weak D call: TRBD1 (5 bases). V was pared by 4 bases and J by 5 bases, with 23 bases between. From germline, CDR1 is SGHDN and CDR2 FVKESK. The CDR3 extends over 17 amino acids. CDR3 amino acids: CASSPPLVSWGGTEAFF. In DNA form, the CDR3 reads TGTGCCAGCAGCCCACCCCTTGTTTCTTGGGGGGGGACTGAAGCTTTCTTT.

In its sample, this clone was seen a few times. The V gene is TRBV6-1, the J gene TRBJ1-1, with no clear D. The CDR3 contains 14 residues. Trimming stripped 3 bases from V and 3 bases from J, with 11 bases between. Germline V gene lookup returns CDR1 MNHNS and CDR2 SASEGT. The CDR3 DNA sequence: TGTGCCAGCAGTGATATGTCAGATTACACTGAAGCTTTCTTT. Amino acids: CASSDMSDYTEAFF.

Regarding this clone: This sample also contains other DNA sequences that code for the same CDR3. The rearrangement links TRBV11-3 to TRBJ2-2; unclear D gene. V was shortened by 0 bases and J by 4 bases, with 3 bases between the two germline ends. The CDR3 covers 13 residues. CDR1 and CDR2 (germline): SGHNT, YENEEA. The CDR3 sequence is CASSLEGTGELFF. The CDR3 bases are TGTGCCAGCAGCTTAGAGGGCACCGGGGAGCTGTTTTTT.